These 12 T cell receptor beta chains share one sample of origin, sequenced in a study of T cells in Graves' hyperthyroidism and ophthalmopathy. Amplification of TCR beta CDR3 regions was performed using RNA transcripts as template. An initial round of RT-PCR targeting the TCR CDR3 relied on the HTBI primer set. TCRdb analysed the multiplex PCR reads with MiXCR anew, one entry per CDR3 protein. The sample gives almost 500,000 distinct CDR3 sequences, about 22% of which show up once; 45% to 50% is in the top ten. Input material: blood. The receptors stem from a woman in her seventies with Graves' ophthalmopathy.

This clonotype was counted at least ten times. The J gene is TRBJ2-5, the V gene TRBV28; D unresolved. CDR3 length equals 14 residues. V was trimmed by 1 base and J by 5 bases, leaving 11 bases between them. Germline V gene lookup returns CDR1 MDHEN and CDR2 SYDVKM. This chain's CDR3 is CASSLSAKGETQYF. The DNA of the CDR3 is TGTGCCAGCAGTTTATCCGCTAAAGGGGAGACCCAGTACTTC.

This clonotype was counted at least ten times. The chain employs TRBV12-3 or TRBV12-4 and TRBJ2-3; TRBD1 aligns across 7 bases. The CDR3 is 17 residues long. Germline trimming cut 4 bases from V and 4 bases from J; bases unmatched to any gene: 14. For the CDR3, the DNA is TGTGCCAGCAGTTCCTACAGGGGAATCCCGTCAGCAGATACGCAGTATTTT. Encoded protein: CASSSYRGIPSADTQYF.

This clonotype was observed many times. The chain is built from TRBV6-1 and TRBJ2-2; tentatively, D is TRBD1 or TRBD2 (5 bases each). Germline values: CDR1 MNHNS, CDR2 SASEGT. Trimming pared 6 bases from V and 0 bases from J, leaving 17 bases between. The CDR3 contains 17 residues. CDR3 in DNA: TGTGCCAGCAGCTCTCCCCGGGACCGGACGAACACCGGGGAGCTGTTTTTT. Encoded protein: CASSSPRDRTNTGELFF.

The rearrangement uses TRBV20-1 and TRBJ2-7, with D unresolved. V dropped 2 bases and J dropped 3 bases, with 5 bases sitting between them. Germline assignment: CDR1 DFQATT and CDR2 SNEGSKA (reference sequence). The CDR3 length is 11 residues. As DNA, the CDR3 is TGCAGTGCTAGACCTTTCTACGAGCAGTACTTC. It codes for CSARPFYEQYF.

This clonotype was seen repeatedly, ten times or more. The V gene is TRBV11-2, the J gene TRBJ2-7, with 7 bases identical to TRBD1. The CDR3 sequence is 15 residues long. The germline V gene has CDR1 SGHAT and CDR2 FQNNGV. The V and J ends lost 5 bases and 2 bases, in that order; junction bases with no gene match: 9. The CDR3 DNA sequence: TGTGCCAGCAGCCTCGCGACAGGGATAACCTACGAGCAGTACTTC. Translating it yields CASSLATGITYEQYF.

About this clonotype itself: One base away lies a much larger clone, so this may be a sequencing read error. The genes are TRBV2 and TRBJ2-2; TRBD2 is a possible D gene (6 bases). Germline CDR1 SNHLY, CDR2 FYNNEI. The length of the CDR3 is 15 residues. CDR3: CASSGGPADTGELVF. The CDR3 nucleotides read TGTGCCAGCAGCGGGGGACCCGCGGACACCGGGGAGCTGGTTTTT.

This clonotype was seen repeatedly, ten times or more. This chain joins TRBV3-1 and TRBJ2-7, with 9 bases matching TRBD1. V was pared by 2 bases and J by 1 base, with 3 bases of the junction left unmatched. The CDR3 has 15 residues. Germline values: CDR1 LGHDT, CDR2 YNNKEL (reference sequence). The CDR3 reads CASSQPGTGSYEQYF. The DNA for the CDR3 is TGTGCCAGCAGCCAACCCGGGACAGGGTCCTACGAGCAGTACTTC.

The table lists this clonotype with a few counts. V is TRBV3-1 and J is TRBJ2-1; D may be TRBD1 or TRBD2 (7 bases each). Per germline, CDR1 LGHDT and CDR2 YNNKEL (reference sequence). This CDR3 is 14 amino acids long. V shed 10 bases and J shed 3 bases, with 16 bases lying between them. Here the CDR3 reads CATAGGAVYNEQFF. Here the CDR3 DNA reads TGTGCCACCGCAGGGGGGGCCGTCTACAATGAGCAGTTCTTC.

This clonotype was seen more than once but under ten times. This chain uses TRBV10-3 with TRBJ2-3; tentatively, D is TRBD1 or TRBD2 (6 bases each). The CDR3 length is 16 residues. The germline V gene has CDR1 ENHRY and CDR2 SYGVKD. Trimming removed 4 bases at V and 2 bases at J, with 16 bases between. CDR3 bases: TGTGCCATCAGTGGCCCCGGGGGCCGATCCACAGATACGCAGTATTTT. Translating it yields CAISGPGGRSTDTQYF.

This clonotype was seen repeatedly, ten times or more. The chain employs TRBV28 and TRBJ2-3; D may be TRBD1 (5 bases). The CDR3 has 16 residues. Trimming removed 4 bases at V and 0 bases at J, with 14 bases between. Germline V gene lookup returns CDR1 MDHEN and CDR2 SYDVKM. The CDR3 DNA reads TGTGCCAGCAGTTCCTTCGACAGCCCAAGCACAGATACGCAGTATTTT. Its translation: CASSSFDSPSTDTQYF.

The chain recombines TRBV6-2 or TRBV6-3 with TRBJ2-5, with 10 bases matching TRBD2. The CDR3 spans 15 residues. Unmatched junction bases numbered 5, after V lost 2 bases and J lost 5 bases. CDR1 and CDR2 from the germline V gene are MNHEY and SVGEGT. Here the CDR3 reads CASSYLSGRSETQYF. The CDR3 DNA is TGTGCCAGCAGTTACCTTAGCGGGAGGAGTGAGACCCAGTACTTC.

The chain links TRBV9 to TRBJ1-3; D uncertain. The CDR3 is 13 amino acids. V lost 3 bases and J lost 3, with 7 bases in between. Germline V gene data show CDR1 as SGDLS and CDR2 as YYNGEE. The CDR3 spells CASSASDGNTIYF. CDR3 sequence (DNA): TGTGCCAGCAGCGCATCCGATGGAAACACCATATATTTT.